The clone carrying this TCR beta chain has ten or more counts. V shed 1 base and J shed 2 bases, with 9 bases lying between them. Germline assignment: CDR1 SGHTA and CDR2 FQGNSA. There are 14 residues in the CDR3. TCRdb redid the calling of the RT-PCR reads with MiXCR, one entry per CDR3 protein. The repertoire holds 650,000 to 800,000 distinct CDR3 sequences, with approximately 14% as singletons. The sequenced sample consisted of memory CD4+ T cells from blood. This sequence was found in a female donor in good health, serving as a healthy control. This chain links TRBV7-2 with TRBJ2-7, with D perhaps TRBD1 (6 bases). For the CDR3, the DNA is TGTGCCAGCAGCTTAGACAGGGATGCCTACGAGCAGTACTTC. Its protein is CASSLDRDAYEQYF.